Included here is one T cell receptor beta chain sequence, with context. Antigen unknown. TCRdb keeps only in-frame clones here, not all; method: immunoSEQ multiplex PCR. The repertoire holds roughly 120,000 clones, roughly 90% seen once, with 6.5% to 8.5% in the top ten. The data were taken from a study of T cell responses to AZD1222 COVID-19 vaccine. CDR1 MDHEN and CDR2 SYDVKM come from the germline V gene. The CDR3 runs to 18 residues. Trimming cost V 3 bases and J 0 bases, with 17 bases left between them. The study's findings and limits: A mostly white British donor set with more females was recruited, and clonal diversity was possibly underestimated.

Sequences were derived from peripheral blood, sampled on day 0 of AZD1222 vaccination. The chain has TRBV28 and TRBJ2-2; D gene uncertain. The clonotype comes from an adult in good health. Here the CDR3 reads CASSLGPSKYSNTGELFF. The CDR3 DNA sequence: TGTGCCAGCAGTTTGGGCCCTTCCAAATACTCGAACACCGGGGAGCTGTTTTTT.